The subject of this entry is one T cell receptor (beta chain). This sample is part of a study of blood T cell repertoires in COVID-19. Study-wide context: Samples representing acute and convalescent COVID-19 were sourced from the United States, Italy and Spain.

Enrollees, 18 to 89 years old, lived in approximately 24 US areas. Cohort assignment relied on participant-reported clinical history. Recovered status applied to Cohort 3 donors who had two consecutive negative PCRs. It also applied to those with clearance or with symptom resolution. Repertoires were generated with immunoSEQ multiplex PCR, while TCRdb's copy carries only in-frame clones and drops some. The top ten clones hold roughly 5.2% of a sample with roughly 300,000 clones, 70% to 90% of them seen once. V lost 5 bases and J 6 bases, leaving 14 bases between the germline ends. The CDR3 runs 14 residues. Germline V gives CDR1 MDHEN, CDR2 SYDVKM.

The rearrangement links TRBV28 to TRBJ1-5; D might be TRBD1 (6 bases). What was sequenced was PBMCs or T cells enriched from blood (not recorded which). The TCR sequence derives from a woman aged 25-40 years who had recovered from COVID-19. This CDR3 reads CASSRARGSQPQHF. The CDR3, as DNA: TGTGCCAGCAGTCGTGCCAGGGGTAGTCAGCCCCAGCATTTT. The full variable domain, with the rest looked up from reference TRBV28 and TRBJ1-5, is DVKVTQSSRYLVKRTGEKVFLECVQDMDHENMFWYRQDPGLGLRLIYFSYDVKMKEKGDIPEGYSVSREKKERFSLILESASTNQTSMYLCASSRARGSQPQHFGDGTRLSIL.